This T cell receptor beta chain comes out of a study of graft-versus-host responses after intestinal transplantation. About the study: For around 3 years after anti-thymocyte globulin induction, all recipients took tacrolimus and steroids.

Comment on this clone: Its antigen is not known.

Measured with immunoSEQ multiplex PCR; TCRdb has only the in-frame clones, and not every one. The profile shows just over 20,000 clones, around 94% of them singletons. The V gene lost 0 bases and the J gene lost 5 bases, with 10 bases spanning the gap. The germline V gene has CDR1 LNHDA and CDR2 SQIVND (reference sequence). This CDR3 contains 14 residues. Broader study findings: Investigators detected GvH clones in recipient marrow, with some emerging earlier in ileum or blood.

The chain couples TRBV19 to TRBJ2-5; tentative D call: TRBD1 (5 bases). Sequencing used PBMCs, obtained about 260 days after intestinal transplant. The clonotype comes from a human patient who received an intestinal transplant, so some T cells may come from the graft donor. CDR3 nucleotide sequence: TGTGCCAGTAGTATAGAAGGGGCATATGAGACCCAGTACTTC. Protein product: CASSIEGAYETQYF.